Below, one TCR beta chain is given with its context. Its specificity is not known. The primer mix had 60 Vbeta and 13 Jbeta primers. Profiling relied on immunoSEQ multiplex PCR, and the TCRdb table lists in-frame clones only, not all of them. The profile shows about 110,000 clones, 73% of them singletons. The CDR3 extends over 16 amino acids. V shed 6 bases, J shed 0 bases, and the junction held 7 bases outside the gene matches. The germline gives CDR1 MDHEN, CDR2 SYDVKM. Nominal health characterized the donors when sampled, though unrecorded immune exposures were likely. The data are from a study of cytomegalovirus exposure and HLA in healthy donors. Whole-study findings and limits: Reported findings show TCR beta sequences accurately forecast HLA-A and HLA-B alleles in most subjects. In a later analysis, at a false discovery rate of 0.05, about 15,000 TCR beta sequences were associated with HLA alleles. The authors later found most CMV-associated TCR beta chains appeared HLA-restricted.

The TCR sequence derives from a man aged 30-40 years in good health and CMV-seronegative. The specimen was PBMCs. The chain carries TRBV28 and TRBJ2-2, with 7 bases that match TRBD1. In DNA form, the CDR3 reads TGTGCCAGCAGCCTCAGACAGGGATCGAACACCGGGGAGCTGTTTTTT. Translating gives CASSLRQGSNTGELFF.